This T cell receptor (beta chain) derives from a study of cytomegalovirus exposure and HLA in healthy donors. It was healthy bone marrow donors who served as donors. A word on this clone: Its antigen is still unknown.

The PCR contained 60 Vbeta and 13 Jbeta primers. Using immunoSEQ multiplex PCR, the repertoire was profiled, and TCRdb retains in-frame clones only, with some absent. The sample carries a few hundred thousand clones, approximately 78% recorded once. The CDR3 runs 16 residues. The germline gives CDR1 MGHRA, CDR2 YSYEKL. V lost 0 bases to trimming and J lost 3 bases, with 15 bases between them. Study-wide results and caveats: The study dropped some indistinguishable V segments, TRBV6-2 and TRBV6-3 among them. Previous analysis showed most TCR beta V segments were productive about 87% or about 30% of the time. Within the data, a cluster of highly shared sequence variants was likely a sequencing artifact.

The sequence was obtained from a man younger than 45 in good health and CMV-seronegative. Sequencing was done on a sample of PBMCs. The chain employs TRBV4-1 and TRBJ2-7; D might be TRBD1 (6 bases). The chain's CDR3 is CASSQDQSQGYYEQYF. As DNA, the CDR3 is TGCGCCAGCAGCCAAGACCAGAGTCAGGGGTACTACGAGCAGTACTTC.